This TCR beta chain was obtained from a study of cytomegalovirus exposure and HLA in healthy donors. The PCR had 60 Vbeta and 13 Jbeta primers. Profiling relied on immunoSEQ multiplex PCR, and the TCRdb table lists in-frame clones only, not all of them. Here the sample spans 99,000 or so clones, around four fifths being singletons. This CDR3 has 13 amino acids. The V end was cut by 1 base, the J end by 5 bases, with 7 bases between. Germline V lookup: CDR1 SGDLS, CDR2 YYNGEE. Sample: PBMCs. The TCR was taken from a female donor in good health and CMV-seropositive. The V call is TRBV9, the J call TRBJ2-1; a possible D gene is TRBD2 (5 bases). The CDR3 region is CASSVRADNEQFF. The CDR3 DNA reads TGTGCCAGCAGCGTAAGAGCGGACAATGAGCAGTTCTTC.